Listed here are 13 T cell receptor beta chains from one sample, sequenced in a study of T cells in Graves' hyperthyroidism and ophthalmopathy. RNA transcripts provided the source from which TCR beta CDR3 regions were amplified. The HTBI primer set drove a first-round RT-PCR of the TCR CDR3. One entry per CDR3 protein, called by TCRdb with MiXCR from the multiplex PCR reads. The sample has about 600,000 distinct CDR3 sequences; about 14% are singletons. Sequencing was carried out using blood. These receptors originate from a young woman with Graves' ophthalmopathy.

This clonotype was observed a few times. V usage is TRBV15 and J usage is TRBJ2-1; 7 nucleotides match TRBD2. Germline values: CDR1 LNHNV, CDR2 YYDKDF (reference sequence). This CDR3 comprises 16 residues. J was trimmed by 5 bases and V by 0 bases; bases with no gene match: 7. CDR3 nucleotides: TGTGCCACCAGCAGAGATGTGTTAGCGGGTAACAATGAGCAGTTCTTC. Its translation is CATSRDVLAGNNEQFF.

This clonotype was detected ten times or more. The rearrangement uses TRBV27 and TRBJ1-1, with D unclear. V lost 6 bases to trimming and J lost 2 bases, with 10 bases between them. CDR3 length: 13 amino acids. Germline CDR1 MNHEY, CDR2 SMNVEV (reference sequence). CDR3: CASSPFGNTEAFF. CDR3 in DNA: TGTGCCAGCAGCCCGTTTGGTAACACTGAAGCTTTCTTT.

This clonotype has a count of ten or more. CDR3 bases: TGCAGTGCTAGATTCCTGAGGGGGGAAGGCAGCAATCAGCCCCAGCATTTT. Protein sequence: CSARFLRGEGSNQPQHF. The J gene is TRBJ1-5, the V gene TRBV20-1; tentatively, D is TRBD1 (6 bases). Per germline, CDR1 DFQATT and CDR2 SNEGSKA (reference sequence). V dropped 2 bases and J dropped 1 base, with 18 bases sitting between them. There are 17 residues in the CDR3.

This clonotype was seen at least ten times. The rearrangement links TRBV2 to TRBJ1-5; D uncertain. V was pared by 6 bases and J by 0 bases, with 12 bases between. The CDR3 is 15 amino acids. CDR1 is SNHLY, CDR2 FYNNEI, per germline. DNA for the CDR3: TGTGCCAGCAGAAAACGGGTCCTTAGCAATCAGCCCCAGCATTTT. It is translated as CASRKRVLSNQPQHF.

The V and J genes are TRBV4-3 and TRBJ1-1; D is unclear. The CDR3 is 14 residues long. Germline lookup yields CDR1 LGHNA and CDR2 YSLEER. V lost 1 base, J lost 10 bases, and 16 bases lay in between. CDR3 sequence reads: CASSQVPGHHGAFF. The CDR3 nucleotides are TGCGCCAGCAGCCAAGTTCCCGGCCATCACGGAGCTTTCTTT.

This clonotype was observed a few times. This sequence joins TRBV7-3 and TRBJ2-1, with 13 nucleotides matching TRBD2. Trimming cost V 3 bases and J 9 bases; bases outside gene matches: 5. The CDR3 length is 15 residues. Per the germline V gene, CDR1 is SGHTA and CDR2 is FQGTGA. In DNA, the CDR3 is TGTGCCAGCAGCTTCACTAGCGGGAGGGCTCGTGAGCAGTTCTTC. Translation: CASSFTSGRAREQFF. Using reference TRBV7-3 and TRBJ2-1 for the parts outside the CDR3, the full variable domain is GAGVSQTPSNKVTEKGKYVELRCDPISGHTALYWYRQSLGQGPEFLIYFQGTGAADDSGLPNDRFFAVRPEGSVSTLKIQRTERGDSAVYLCASSFTSGRAREQFFGPGTRLTVL.

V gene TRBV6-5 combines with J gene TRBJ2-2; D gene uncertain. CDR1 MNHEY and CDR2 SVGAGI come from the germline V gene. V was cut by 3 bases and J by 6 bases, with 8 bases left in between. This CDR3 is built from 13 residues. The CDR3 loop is CASSYFKAGELFF. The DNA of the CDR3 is TGTGCCAGCAGTTATTTCAAGGCCGGGGAGCTGTTTTTT.

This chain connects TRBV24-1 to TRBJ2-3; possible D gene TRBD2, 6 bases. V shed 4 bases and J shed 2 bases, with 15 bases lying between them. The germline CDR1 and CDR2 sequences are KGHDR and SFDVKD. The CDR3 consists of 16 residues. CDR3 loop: CATSESSGLLTDTQYF. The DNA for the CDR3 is TGTGCCACCAGTGAATCCAGCGGGCTCCTCACAGATACGCAGTATTTT.

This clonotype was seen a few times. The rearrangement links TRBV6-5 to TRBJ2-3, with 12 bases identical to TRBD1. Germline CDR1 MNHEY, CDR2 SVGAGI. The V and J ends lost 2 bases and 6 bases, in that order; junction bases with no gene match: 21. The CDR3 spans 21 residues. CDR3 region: CASSYPSMPPGQGARRDTQYF. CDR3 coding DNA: TGTGCCAGCAGTTACCCATCGATGCCCCCGGGACAGGGGGCGCGGAGGGATACGCAGTATTTT.

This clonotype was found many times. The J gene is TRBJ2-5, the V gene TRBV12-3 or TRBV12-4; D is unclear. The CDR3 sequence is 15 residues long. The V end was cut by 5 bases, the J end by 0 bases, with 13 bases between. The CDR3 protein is CASSPPLLYQETQYF. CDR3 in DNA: TGTGCCAGCAGTCCACCCCTTTTGTACCAAGAGACCCAGTACTTC.

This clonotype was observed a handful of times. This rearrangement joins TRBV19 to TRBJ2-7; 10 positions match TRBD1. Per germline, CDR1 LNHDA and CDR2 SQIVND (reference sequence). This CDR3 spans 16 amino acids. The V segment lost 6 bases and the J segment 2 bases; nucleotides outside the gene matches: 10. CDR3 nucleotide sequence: TGTGCCAGTAGGAAGACGGGACAGGGGCCGCCCTACGAGCAGTACTTC. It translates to CASRKTGQGPPYEQYF.

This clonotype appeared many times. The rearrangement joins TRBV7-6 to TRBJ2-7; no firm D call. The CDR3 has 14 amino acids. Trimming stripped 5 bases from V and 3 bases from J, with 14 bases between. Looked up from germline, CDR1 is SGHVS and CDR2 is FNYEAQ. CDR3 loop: CASSAESDGYEQYF. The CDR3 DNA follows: TGTGCCAGCAGCGCCGAGTCCGACGGCTACGAGCAGTACTTC.

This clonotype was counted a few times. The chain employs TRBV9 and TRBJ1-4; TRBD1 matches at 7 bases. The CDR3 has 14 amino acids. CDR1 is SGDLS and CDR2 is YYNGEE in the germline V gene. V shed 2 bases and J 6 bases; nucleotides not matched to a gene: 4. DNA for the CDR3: TGTGCCAGCAGCGTGAGGGGGACAGATGAAAAACTGTTTTTT. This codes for CASSVRGTDEKLFF.